Sequencing of this TCR beta chain was carried out in a study of shared clonotypes between healthy human individuals. Findings of the study overall: Naive subsets generally exceeded memory subsets in estimated richness.

Those who donated were healthy HIV-negative adults, with no recent acute infections or vaccinations reported. Sequencing was at deep level. Sequenced by immunoSEQ multiplex PCR; TCRdb stores in-frame clones only, minus some. The sample includes 2 million to 2.5 million clones, approximately 96% seen only once; the top ten take around 0.13%. The V gene's germline CDR1 is DFQATT and CDR2 SNEGSKA (reference sequence). V was cut by 2 bases and J by 13 bases, with 6 bases left in between. The CDR3 spans 10 residues. This clone occurred a few times. Its matching antigen is unknown. This clonotype was sampled from a man aged 18 to 30 in good health. The chain links TRBV20-1 to TRBJ1-6, with unresolved D. The sample consisted of naive CD4+ T cells sorted from blood. Subset in this sample: CD45RA+ positively selected. The DNA for the CDR3 is TGCAGTGCTAGACTTGGGCCCCTCCACTTT. It translates to CSARLGPLHF.